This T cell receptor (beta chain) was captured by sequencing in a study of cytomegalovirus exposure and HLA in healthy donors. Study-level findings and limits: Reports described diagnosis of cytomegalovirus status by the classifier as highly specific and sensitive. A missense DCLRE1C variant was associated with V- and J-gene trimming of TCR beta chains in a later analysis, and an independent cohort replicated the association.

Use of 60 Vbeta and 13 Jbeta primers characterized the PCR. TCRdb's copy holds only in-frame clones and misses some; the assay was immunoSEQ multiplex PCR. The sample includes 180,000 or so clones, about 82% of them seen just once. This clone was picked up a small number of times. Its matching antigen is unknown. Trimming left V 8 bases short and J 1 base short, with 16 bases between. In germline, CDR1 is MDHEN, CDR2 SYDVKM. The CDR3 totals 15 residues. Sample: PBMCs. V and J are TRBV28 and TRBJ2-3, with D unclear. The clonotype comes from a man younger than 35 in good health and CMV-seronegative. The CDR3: CASLERFAGTDTQYF. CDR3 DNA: TGTGCCAGCTTGGAGAGGTTCGCTGGCACAGATACGCAGTATTTT.